This T cell receptor (beta chain) was identified during a study of identical twins. TCRdb redid the calling of the 5' RACE reads with MiXCR, one entry per CDR3 protein. The sample contains some 900,000 distinct CDR3 sequences, 10% to 15% of which appear only once. On this clonotype itself: Its target is unknown.

V was pared by 8 bases and J by 0 bases, with 8 bases of the junction left unmatched. Germline loops: CDR1 SQVTM, CDR2 ANQGSEA. The CDR3 is made up of 14 amino acids. Findings of the study overall: There was an excess of low generation probability in the out-of-frame alpha sequences that twins shared.

The sample was also reused in another study, on yellow fever vaccine responses in identical twins.

The sequence came from a young woman in good health. The sequencing sample was made of PBMCs. V is TRBV29-1 and J is TRBJ2-3; 7 bases align to TRBD1. The CDR3 loop reads CSFLGQSSTDTQYF. CDR3 nucleotides: TGCAGCTTCTTGGGACAGTCCAGCACAGATACGCAGTATTTT.